The clone carrying this TCR beta chain was counted a few times. Its cognate antigen is unknown. This entry comes from a study of Graves' ophthalmopathy and Graves' hyperthyroidism. Study-level points and caveats: Most expanded thyroid clonotypes above 0.001 frequency also appeared in blood.

Scientists amplified the TCR beta CDR3 regions from RNA transcripts. RT-PCR was first run with HTBI primers, then multiplex PCR in a second round. TCRdb reprocessed the multiplex PCR reads via MiXCR and lists one record per CDR3 protein. The sample has some 350,000 distinct CDR3 sequences; roughly a sixth are singletons. Over 18 months of follow-up, stable hyperthyroidism required that no ophthalmopathy appear. As diagnostic evidence, clinical symptoms, serum thyroxine, TRAb, thyroid ultrasound and orbital computed tomography were relied upon. PBMCs had their origin in fresh peripheral blood (roughly 9.3 ml). Germline CDR1 SGHKS, CDR2 YYEKEE (reference sequence). V shed 3 bases and J shed 6 bases, with 16 bases lying between them. There are 14 residues in the CDR3.

This sequence was found in an adult woman with stable Graves' hyperthyroidism. The V gene is TRBV5-5, the J gene TRBJ2-7; D is perhaps TRBD2 (6 bases). Material for sequencing was peripheral blood. The CDR3, as DNA: TGTGCCAGCAGCTGGCAGGGAGGACTCCCCGAGCAGTACTTC. The encoded protein is CASSWQGGLPEQYF.